The TCR beta chain described here comes from a study of cytomegalovirus exposure and HLA in healthy donors. The study, taken as a whole, reports: CMV serostatus stood as the only immune exposure information on hand. The study put some 150 TCR beta chains on its list as cytomegalovirus-associated. It is likely that the observed cluster of highly shared sequence variants was a sequencing artifact.

13 Jbeta primers and 60 Vbeta primers were used for the PCR. In the original workflow: Later reanalysis found around 84 million unique TCR beta chains, roughly 10 million of them shared. Sequencing was performed with immunoSEQ multiplex PCR; in TCRdb, only in-frame clones are kept and a portion is missing. The DNA was the basis for D and trimming; V, J and clone size are from that table. This sample has around 150,000 clones, with around four fifths found just once. A note on this clone: The antigen is unknown.

J lost 5 bases, V lost 6 bases, and 16 bases had no gene match. Germline V gene data show CDR1 as SGHVS and CDR2 as FQNEAQ. CDR3 length: 17 amino acids. This receptor was obtained from a man aged 25 to 45 in good health and CMV-seronegative. This chain joins TRBV7-8 and TRBJ2-7; 10 nucleotides agree with TRBD1. Sequenced input: PBMCs. CDR3 amino acids: CASREKRRQGASDEQYF. For the CDR3, the DNA is TGTGCCAGCAGGGAAAAACGTAGACAGGGGGCCTCGGACGAGCAGTACTTC.